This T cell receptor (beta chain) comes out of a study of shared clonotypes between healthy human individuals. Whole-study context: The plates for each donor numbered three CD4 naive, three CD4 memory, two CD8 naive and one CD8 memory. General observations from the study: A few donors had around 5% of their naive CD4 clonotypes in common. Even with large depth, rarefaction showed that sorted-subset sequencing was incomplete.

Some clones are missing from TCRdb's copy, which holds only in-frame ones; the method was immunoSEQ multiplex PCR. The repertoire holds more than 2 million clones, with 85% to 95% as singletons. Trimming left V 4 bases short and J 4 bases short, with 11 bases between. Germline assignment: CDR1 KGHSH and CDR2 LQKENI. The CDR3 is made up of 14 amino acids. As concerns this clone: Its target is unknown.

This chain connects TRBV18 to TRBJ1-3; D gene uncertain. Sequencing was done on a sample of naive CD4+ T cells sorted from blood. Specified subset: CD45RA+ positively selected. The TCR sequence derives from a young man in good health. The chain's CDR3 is CASSQGPVGNTIYF. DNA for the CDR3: TGTGCCAGCTCACAGGGTCCTGTCGGAAACACCATATATTTT.